This T cell receptor beta chain is drawn from a study of regulatory T cells in long-lasting Graves disease. Study observations and caveats: Repertoires from persistent disease leaned toward TRBV28, TRBJ1-2 and TRBJ2-5.

This sample's time point: newly diagnosed GD, antithyroid drugs for less than 3 months. PBMC-extracted RNA yielded the TCR library. The V segment lost 5 bases and the J segment 3 bases; nucleotides outside the gene matches: 13. This CDR3 is 16 amino acids long. Germline V gene data show CDR1 as SEHNR and CDR2 as FQNEAQ (reference sequence). This clonotype was seen more than once but under ten times. Antigen unknown. With iRepertoire HTBI primers and Arm-PCR of CDR3 regions, TCR beta libraries were built. TCRdb processed the multiplex PCR reads anew with MiXCR; each CDR3 protein has one entry. The profile shows 600,000 to 650,000 distinct CDR3 sequences, under 20% of them singletons. The same sample was also used in a study of T cells in Graves' hyperthyroidism and ophthalmopathy. From that report: Pregnant or lactating patients were excluded, as were those with uncontrolled infection or other autoimmune disease.

The sample consisted of peripheral blood mononuclear cells (PBMCs), taken at new diagnosis, from a patient treated with antithyroid drugs. The chain is built from TRBV7-9 and TRBJ2-7, with 7 bases matching TRBD2. The clonotype originates from a woman aged 30 to 39 with Graves disease. Written as DNA, the CDR3 is TGTGCCAGCAGCCCAACCCCCGGGACTACGGACTACGAGCAGTACTTC. It translates to CASSPTPGTTDYEQYF.